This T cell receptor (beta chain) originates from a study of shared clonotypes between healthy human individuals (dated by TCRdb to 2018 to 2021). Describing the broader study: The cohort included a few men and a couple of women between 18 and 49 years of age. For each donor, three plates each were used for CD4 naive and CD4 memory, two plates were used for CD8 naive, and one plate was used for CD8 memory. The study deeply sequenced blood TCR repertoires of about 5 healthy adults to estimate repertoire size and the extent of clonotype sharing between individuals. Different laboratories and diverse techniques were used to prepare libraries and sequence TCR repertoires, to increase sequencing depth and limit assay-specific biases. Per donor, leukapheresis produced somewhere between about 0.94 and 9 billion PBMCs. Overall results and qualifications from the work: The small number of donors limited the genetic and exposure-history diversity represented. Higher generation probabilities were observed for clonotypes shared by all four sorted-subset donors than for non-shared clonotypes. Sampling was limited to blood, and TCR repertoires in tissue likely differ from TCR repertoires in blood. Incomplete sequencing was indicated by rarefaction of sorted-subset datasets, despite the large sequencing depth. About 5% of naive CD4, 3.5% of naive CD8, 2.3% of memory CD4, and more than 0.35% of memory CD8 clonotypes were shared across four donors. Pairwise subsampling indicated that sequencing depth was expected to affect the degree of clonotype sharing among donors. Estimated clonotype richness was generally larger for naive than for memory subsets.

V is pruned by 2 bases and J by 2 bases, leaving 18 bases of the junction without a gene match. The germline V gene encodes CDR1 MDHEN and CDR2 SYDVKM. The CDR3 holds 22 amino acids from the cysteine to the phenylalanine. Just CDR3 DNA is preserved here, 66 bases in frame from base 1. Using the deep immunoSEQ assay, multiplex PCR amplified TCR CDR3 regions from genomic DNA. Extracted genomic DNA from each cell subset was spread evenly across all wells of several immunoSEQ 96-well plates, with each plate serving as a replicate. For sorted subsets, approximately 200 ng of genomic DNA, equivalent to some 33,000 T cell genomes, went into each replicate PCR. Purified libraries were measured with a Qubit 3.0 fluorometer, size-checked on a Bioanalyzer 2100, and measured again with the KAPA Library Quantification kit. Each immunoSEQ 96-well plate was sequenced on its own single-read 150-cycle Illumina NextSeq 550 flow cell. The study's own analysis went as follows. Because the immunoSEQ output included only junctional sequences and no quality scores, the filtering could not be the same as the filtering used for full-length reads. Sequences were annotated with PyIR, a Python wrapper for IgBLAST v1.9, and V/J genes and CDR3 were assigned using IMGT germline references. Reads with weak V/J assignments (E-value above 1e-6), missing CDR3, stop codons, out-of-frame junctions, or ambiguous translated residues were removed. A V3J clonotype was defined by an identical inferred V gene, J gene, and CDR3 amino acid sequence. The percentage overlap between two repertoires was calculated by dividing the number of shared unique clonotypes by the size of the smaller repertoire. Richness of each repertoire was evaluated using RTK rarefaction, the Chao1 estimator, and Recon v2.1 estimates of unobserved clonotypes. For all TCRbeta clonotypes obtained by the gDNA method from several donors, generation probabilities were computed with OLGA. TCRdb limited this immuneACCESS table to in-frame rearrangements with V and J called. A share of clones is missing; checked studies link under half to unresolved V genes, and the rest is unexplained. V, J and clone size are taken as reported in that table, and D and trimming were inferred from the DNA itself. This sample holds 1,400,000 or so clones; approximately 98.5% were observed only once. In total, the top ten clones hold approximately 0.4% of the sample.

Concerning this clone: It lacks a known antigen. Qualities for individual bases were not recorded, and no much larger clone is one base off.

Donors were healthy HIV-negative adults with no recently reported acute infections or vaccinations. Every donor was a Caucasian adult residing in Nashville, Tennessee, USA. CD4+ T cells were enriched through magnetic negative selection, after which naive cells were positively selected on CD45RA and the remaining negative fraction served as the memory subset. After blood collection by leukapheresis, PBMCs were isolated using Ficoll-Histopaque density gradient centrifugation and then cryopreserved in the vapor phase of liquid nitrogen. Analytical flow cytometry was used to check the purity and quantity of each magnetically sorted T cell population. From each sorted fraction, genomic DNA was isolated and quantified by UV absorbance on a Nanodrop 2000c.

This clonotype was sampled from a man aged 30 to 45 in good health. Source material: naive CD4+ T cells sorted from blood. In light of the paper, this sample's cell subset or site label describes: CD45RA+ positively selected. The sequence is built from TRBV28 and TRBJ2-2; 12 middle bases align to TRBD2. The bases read TGTGCCAGCAGTTTAAGGATTCGGGCTAGCGGGAGGGCAGAGGCAAACACCGGGGAGCTGTTTTTT. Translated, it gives CASSLRIRASGRAEANTGELFF.